These T cell receptor beta chains were read from a single sample in a study of blood T cell repertoires in COVID-19. The method was immunoSEQ multiplex PCR; TCRdb's version includes in-frame clones alone and lacks a portion of them. The data show under 150,000 clones, around 87% seen once. Material: peripheral blood. The receptor source for this set is a woman in her 40s with acute or convalescent COVID-19. Each CDR3 is given with its conserved first and last residue. D genes are given only for firm matches. Clone size appears in some rows only: once, few, many, or a class for an expanded clone.

clone size: NA; J gene: TRBJ1-2; D gene: NA; V gene: TRBV6-5; CDR3 protein: CASSYSTTDSYGYTF; CDR3 DNA: TGTGCCAGCAGTTACTCGACGACGGACTCCTATGGCTACACCTTC
clone size: once; J gene: TRBJ1-1; D gene: NA; V gene: TRBV4-3; CDR3 protein: CASSRRHLNTEAFF; CDR3 DNA: TGCGCCAGCAGCCGTAGACACTTGAACACTGAAGCTTTCTTT
clone size: NA; J gene: TRBJ1-1; D gene: TRBD1; V gene: TRBV5-1; CDR3 protein: CASSEGDSEAFF; CDR3 DNA: TGCGCCAGCAGCGAAGGGGACAGTGAAGCTTTCTTT
clone size: NA; J gene: TRBJ1-6; D gene: NA; V gene: TRBV2; CDR3 protein: CASSGGSPLHF; CDR3 DNA: TGTGCCAGCAGTGGCGGTTCACCCCTCCACTTT
clone size: NA; J gene: TRBJ2-5; D gene: NA; V gene: TRBV5-5; CDR3 protein: CASSPLGAETQYF; CDR3 DNA: TGTGCCAGCAGCCCGTTGGGGGCGGAGACCCAGTACTTC
clone size: NA; J gene: TRBJ1-5; D gene: NA; V gene: TRBV6-5; CDR3 protein: CASSYSESNQPQHF; CDR3 DNA: TGTGCCAGCAGTTACTCGGAGAGCAATCAGCCCCAGCATTTT
clone size: NA; J gene: TRBJ2-1; D gene: NA; V gene: TRBV5-4; CDR3 protein: CASSPPLGQISSYNEQFF; CDR3 DNA: TGTGCCAGCAGCCCCCCACTTGGACAAATTAGCTCCTACAATGAGCAGTTCTTC
clone size: NA; J gene: TRBJ1-4; D gene: TRBD1; V gene: TRBV3-1/TRBV3-2; CDR3 protein: CASSARGLNEKLFF; CDR3 DNA: TGTGCCAGCAGCGCCAGGGGGTTAAATGAAAAACTGTTTTTT
clone size: NA; J gene: TRBJ1-1; D gene: NA; V gene: TRBV6-5; CDR3 protein: CASSYGVAATEAFF; CDR3 DNA: TGTGCCAGCAGTTACGGTGTCGCGGCAACTGAAGCTTTCTTT
clone size: NA; J gene: TRBJ2-1; D gene: TRBD2; V gene: TRBV4-3; CDR3 protein: CASSQARTGGWTSGGGNEQFF; CDR3 DNA: TGCGCCAGCAGCCAAGCCAGGACCGGCGGGTGGACTAGCGGGGGGGGTAATGAGCAGTTCTTC
clone size: NA; J gene: TRBJ1-5; D gene: NA; V gene: TRBV3-1/TRBV3-2; CDR3 protein: CASSPAGTSGNQPQHF; CDR3 DNA: TGTGCCAGCAGTCCCGCGGGAACTTCAGGAAATCAGCCCCAGCATTTT
clone size: NA; J gene: TRBJ1-4; D gene: TRBD1; V gene: TRBV2; CDR3 protein: CASSSQGEGTNEKLFF; CDR3 DNA: TGTGCCAGCAGCTCACAGGGGGAGGGAACTAATGAAAAACTGTTTTTT
clone size: NA; J gene: TRBJ2-2; D gene: TRBD2; V gene: TRBV19; CDR3 protein: CASSRTSGRAGIGELFF; CDR3 DNA: TGTGCCAGTAGTCGGACTAGCGGGAGGGCCGGGATCGGGGAGCTGTTTTTT
clone size: NA; J gene: TRBJ2-7; D gene: TRBD1; V gene: TRBV4-3; CDR3 protein: CASSQDAPVGQAQYEQYF; CDR3 DNA: TGCGCCAGCAGCCAAGATGCCCCGGTGGGACAGGCGCAATACGAGCAGTACTTC
clone size: few; J gene: TRBJ1-1; D gene: TRBD1; V gene: TRBV5-5; CDR3 protein: CASSLRTGNTEAFF; CDR3 DNA: TGTGCCAGCAGCTTAAGGACAGGTAACACTGAAGCTTTCTTT
clone size: NA; J gene: TRBJ2-7; D gene: NA; V gene: TRBV5-5; CDR3 protein: CASSLGSSYEQYF; CDR3 DNA: TGTGCCAGCAGCTTGGGCAGCTCCTACGAGCAGTACTTC
clone size: NA; J gene: TRBJ1-4; D gene: TRBD1; V gene: TRBV30; CDR3 protein: CAWSVGQGSEKLFF; CDR3 DNA: TGTGCCTGGAGTGTAGGACAGGGTAGTGAAAAACTGTTTTTT